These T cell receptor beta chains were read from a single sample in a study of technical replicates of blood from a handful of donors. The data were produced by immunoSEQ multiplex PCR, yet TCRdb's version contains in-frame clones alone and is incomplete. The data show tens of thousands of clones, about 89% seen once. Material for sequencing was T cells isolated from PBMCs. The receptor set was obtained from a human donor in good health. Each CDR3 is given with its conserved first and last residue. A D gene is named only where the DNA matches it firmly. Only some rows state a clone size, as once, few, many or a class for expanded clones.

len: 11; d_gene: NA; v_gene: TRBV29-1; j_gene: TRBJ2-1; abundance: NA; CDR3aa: CSVDRDNEQFF; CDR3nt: TGCAGCGTTGACAGGGACAATGAGCAGTTCTTC
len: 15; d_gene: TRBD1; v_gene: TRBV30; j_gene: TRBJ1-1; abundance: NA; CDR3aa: CAWSARQGRGAEAFF; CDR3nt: TGTGCCTGGAGTGCTAGACAGGGAAGGGGGGCTGAAGCTTTCTTT
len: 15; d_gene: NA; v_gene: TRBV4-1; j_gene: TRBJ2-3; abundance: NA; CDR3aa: CASSQDLGSTDTQYF; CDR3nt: TGCGCCAGCAGCCAAGATCTAGGTAGCACAGATACGCAGTATTTT
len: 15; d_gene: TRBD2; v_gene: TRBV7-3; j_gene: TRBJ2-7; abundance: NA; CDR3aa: CASSRGGLGPYEQYF; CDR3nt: TGTGCCAGCAGTCGCGGGGGGCTCGGGCCCTACGAGCAGTACTTC
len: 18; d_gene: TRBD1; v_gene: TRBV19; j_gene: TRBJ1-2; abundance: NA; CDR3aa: CASRRAVIRDRTNYGYTF; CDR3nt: TGTGCCAGTAGGCGAGCCGTGATCCGGGACAGGACTAACTATGGCTACACCTTC
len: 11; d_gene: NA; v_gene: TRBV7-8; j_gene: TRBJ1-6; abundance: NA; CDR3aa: CASSGLNTLHF; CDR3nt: TGTGCCAGCAGCGGCTTAAACACCCTCCACTTT
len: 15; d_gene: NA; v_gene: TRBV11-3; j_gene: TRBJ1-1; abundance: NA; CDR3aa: CASSLDRDSGTEAFF; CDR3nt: TGTGCCAGCAGCTTAGATCGGGACTCGGGGACTGAAGCTTTCTTT
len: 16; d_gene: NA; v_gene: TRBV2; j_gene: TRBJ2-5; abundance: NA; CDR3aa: CASRRYWTEFQETQYF; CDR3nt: TGTGCCAGCAGAAGATATTGGACAGAGTTTCAAGAGACCCAGTACTTC
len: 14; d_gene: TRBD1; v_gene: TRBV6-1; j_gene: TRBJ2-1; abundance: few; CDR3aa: CASCRGPEYNEQFF; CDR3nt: TGTGCCAGCTGCAGGGGGCCGGAATACAATGAGCAGTTCTTC
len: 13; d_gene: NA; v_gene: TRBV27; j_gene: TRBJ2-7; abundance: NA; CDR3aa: CASSQRLPYEQYF; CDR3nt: TGTGCCAGCAGTCAAAGACTCCCCTACGAGCAGTACTTC
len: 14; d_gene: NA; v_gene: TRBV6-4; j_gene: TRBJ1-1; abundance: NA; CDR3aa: CASSAQGLGTEAFF; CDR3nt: TGTGCCAGCAGTGCACAGGGTTTAGGCACTGAAGCTTTCTTT
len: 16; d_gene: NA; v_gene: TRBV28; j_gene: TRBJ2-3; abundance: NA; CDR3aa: CASSLWGSGFTDTQYF; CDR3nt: TGTGCCAGCAGTTTATGGGGCAGCGGGTTCACAGATACGCAGTATTTT
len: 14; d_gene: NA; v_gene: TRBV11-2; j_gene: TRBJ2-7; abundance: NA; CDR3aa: CASSLDHRSYEQYF; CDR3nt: TGTGCCAGCAGCTTAGATCACAGATCATACGAGCAGTACTTC
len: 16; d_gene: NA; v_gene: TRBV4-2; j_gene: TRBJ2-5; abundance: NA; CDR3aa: CASSQTPSREQETQYF; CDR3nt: TGTGCCAGCAGCCAGACCCCATCCCGGGAGCAAGAGACCCAGTACTTC
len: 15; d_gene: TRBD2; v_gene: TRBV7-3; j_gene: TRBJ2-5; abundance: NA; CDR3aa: CASSLRPGGVETQYF; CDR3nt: TGTGCCAGCAGCTTAAGGCCGGGAGGCGTGGAGACCCAGTACTTC
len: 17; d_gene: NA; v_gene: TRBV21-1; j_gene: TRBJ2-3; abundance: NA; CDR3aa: CASSIGCGTSGTDTQYF; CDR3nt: TGTGCCAGCAGCATAGGGTGCGGAACTAGCGGCACAGATACGCAGTATTTT
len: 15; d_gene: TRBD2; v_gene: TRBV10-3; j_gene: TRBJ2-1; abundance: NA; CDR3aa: CAISEGLAGYNEQFF; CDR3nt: TGTGCCATCAGTGAAGGGCTAGCGGGATACAATGAGCAGTTCTTC
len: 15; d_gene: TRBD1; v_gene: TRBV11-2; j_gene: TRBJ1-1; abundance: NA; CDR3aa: CASTIQGAVNTEAFF; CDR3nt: TGTGCCAGCACCATACAGGGGGCGGTGAACACTGAAGCTTTCTTT
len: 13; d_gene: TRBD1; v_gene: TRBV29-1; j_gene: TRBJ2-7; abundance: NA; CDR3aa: CSVGTGNAYEQYF; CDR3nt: TGCAGCGTGGGGACAGGGAATGCCTACGAGCAGTACTTC
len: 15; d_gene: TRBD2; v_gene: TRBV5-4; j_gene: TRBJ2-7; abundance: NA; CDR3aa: CASTLGLDPSYEQYF; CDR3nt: TGTGCCAGCACCCTGGGACTAGACCCATCCTACGAGCAGTACTTC
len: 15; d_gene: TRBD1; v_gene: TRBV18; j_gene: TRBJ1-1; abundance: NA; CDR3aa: CASSPSGTGGTEAFF; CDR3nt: TGTGCCAGCTCACCATCTGGGACAGGGGGCACTGAAGCTTTCTTT
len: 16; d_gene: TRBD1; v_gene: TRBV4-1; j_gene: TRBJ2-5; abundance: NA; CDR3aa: CASSQRQGMGQETQYF; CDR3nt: TGCGCCAGCAGCCAACGACAGGGCATGGGCCAAGAGACCCAGTACTTC
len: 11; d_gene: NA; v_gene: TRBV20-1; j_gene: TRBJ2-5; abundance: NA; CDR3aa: CGLGDQETQYF; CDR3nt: TGTGGGCTAGGGGATCAAGAGACCCAGTACTTC
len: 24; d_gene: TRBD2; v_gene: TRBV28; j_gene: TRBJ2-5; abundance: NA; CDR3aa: CASSLVWYSTGKAGPKLLQETQYF; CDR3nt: TGTGCCAGCAGTTTGGTCTGGTACTCGACGGGGAAAGCGGGACCGAAACTCCTTCAAGAGACCCAGTACTTC
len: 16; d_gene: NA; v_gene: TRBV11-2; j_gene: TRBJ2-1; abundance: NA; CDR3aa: CASSPNPRGTGGEQFF; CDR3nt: TGTGCCAGCAGCCCAAACCCCCGGGGCACAGGAGGGGAGCAGTTCTTC
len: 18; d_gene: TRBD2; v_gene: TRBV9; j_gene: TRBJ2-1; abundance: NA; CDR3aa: CASSVETSGGGVRNEQFF; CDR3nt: TGTGCCAGCAGCGTAGAGACTAGCGGGGGGGGAGTGAGGAATGAGCAGTTCTTC
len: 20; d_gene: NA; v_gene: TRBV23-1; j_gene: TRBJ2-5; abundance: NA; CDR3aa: CASSQSDPPIFEDTQETQYF; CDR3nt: TGCGCCAGCAGTCAATCAGACCCCCCCATTTTCGAGGACACACAAGAGACCCAGTACTTC
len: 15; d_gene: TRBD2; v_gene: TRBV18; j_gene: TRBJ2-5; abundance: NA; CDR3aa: CASSPVAGGQETQYF; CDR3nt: TGTGCCAGCTCACCAGTAGCGGGGGGTCAAGAGACCCAGTACTTC
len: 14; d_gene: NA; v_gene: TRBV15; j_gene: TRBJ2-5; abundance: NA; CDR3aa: CATSRDPVQETQYF; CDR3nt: TGTGCCACCAGCAGAGATCCAGTGCAAGAGACCCAGTACTTC
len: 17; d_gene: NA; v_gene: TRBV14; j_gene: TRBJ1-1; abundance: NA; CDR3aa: CASSQDFYFRGNTEAFF; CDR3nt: TGTGCCAGCAGCCAAGATTTTTATTTCCGAGGAAACACTGAAGCTTTCTTT
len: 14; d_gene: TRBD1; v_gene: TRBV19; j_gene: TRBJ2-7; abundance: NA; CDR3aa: CASSPRQGAYEQYF; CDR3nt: TGTGCCAGTAGTCCCAGACAGGGGGCCTACGAGCAGTACTTC
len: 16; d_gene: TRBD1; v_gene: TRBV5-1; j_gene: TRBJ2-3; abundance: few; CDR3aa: CASSRQGEGRTDTQYF; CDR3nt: TGCGCCAGCAGCCGACAGGGCGAGGGGCGCACAGATACGCAGTATTTT
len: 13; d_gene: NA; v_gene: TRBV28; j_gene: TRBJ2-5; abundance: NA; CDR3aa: CASKGLFQETQYF; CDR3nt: TGTGCCAGCAAGGGGCTATTCCAAGAGACCCAGTACTTC
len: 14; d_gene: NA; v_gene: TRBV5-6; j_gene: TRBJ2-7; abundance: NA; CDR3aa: CASSSPSLVGEQYF; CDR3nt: TGTGCCAGCAGCTCCCCTAGTTTAGTGGGCGAGCAGTACTTC
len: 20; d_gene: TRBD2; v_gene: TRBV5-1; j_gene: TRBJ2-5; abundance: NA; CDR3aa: CASSLPLAGEWKRYQETQYF; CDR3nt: TGCGCCAGCAGCTTGCCACTAGCGGGGGAGTGGAAGCGGTACCAAGAGACCCAGTACTTC
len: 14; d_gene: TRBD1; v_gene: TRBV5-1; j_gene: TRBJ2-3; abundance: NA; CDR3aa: CASSRLGQETTQYF; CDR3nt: TGCGCCAGCAGCCGCCTGGGACAGGAGACTACGCAGTATTTT
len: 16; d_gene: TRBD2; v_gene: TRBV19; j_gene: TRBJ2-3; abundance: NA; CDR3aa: CASNSGLAGSTDTQYF; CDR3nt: TGTGCCAGTAATTCAGGCCTAGCGGGATCCACAGATACGCAGTATTTT
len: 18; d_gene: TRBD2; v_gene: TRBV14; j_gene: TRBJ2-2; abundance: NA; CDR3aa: CASSQQGLAGVDTGELFF; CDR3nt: TGTGCCAGCAGCCAACAGGGACTAGCGGGAGTTGACACCGGGGAGCTGTTTTTT
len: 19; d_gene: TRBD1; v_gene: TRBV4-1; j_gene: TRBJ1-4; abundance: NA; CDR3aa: CASSQESGGQGGTNEKLFF; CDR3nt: TGCGCCAGCAGCCAAGAAAGCGGGGGACAGGGTGGAACTAATGAAAAACTGTTTTTT